This paragraph reports one TCR beta chain. This sample stems from a study of blood T cell repertoires in COVID-19. In the study's own analysis: Nucleated cell counts were estimated from reference gene primer amplification. Sequencing used immunoSEQ multiplex PCR; TCRdb keeps in-frame clones, though not all of them. V, J and clone size were drawn from that table, and D and trimming were deduced from the DNA. The data show nearly 250,000 clones, 85% seen once. Which cohort a participant joined came from the clinical history participants gave. The germline CDR1 and CDR2 sequences are GTSNPN and SVGIG (reference sequence). The V and J ends lost 3 bases and 5 bases, in that order; junction bases with no gene match: 1. The CDR3 length is 13 residues.

The receptor's source is a woman between 50 and 59 years old with acute COVID-19. The rearrangement uses TRBV30 and TRBJ1-4; 9 bases align to TRBD1. The sequencing input was PBMCs or T cells enriched from blood (not recorded which). The CDR3: CAWSGTGNEKLFF. CDR3 sequence (DNA): TGTGCCTGGAGCGGGACAGGGAATGAAAAACTGTTTTTT.